Each of the 22 T cell receptor beta chains below was sequenced from the same sample in a study of cytomegalovirus exposure and HLA in healthy donors. A multiplex PCR was run with 60 Vbeta primers and 13 Jbeta primers. The assay was immunoSEQ multiplex PCR, and TCRdb's table has in-frame clones only and misses some. Among around 150,000 clones listed, 75% to 90% were seen once. The sample comprised PBMCs. Receptors originate from a man aged 35 to 55 in good health and CMV-seronegative.

The J gene is TRBJ2-7, the V gene TRBV11-2; D perhaps matches TRBD1 (5 bases). CDR1 is SGHAT, CDR2 FQNNGV, per germline. The CDR3 consists of 15 residues. V gave up 1 base and J gave up 7 bases, with 17 bases separating them. The CDR3 here is CASSLGPKGREEQYF. As DNA, the CDR3 is TGTGCCAGCAGCTTAGGCCCTAAGGGCAGGGAAGAGCAGTACTTC.

Concerning this clone itself: One junction end disagrees with the germline gene, perhaps due to a read error. The chain links TRBV7-9 to TRBJ1-5; TRBD1 matches at 9 bases. This CDR3 comprises 15 residues. Germline CDR1 and CDR2: SEHNR and FQNEAQ (reference sequence). The CDR3: CSSSSDRGPGGPQHF. DNA of the CDR3: TGTTCCAGCAGCTCGGACAGGGGTCCAGGGGGGCCCCAGCATTTT.

This rearrangement joins TRBV6-5 to TRBJ2-7; D may be TRBD1 (5 bases). CDR1 and CDR2 (germline): MNHEY, SVGAGI. With 4 bases removed from V and 7 bases from J, the gap between germline ends came to 11 bases. The CDR3 runs to 12 residues. Written as DNA, the CDR3 is TGTGCCAGCAGTTCCAGGGTGAAGGAGCAGTACTTC. Translation: CASSSRVKEQYF.

This sequence joins TRBV9 and TRBJ1-1; tentatively, D is TRBD1 (6 bases). Germline assignment: CDR1 SGDLS and CDR2 YYNGEE. This CDR3 contains 17 residues. Trimming removed 6 bases from V and 1 base from J, with 22 bases in between. The CDR3 DNA sequence: TGTGCCAGCACCGACCGGGACACACAGGCTAAGAACACTGAAGCTTTCTTT. Its protein is CASTDRDTQAKNTEAFF.

In this sample, this clone turned up a few times. CDR3 DNA: TGTGCCTGGAGTGTACCCGAACTCCTTATATCCTACGAGCAGTACTTC. As protein: CAWSVPELLISYEQYF. The chain is built from TRBV30 and TRBJ2-7, with no clear D. V shed 0 bases and J shed 1 base, with 16 bases lying between them. This CDR3 comprises 16 residues. The germline V gene has CDR1 GTSNPN and CDR2 SVGIG (reference sequence).

V usage is TRBV7-6 and J usage is TRBJ1-1; D remains ambiguous. V was shortened by 5 bases and J by 0 bases, with 7 bases between the two germline ends. Germline-derived CDR1 and CDR2 are SGHVS and FNYEAQ. The CDR3 is 13 amino acids. The DNA of the CDR3 is TGTGCCAGCAGCGGCTCCATGAACACTGAAGCTTTCTTT. Its translation: CASSGSMNTEAFF.

The chain has TRBV11-2 and TRBJ2-3; unclear D gene. V lost 6 bases to trimming and J lost 3 bases, with 19 bases between them. Germline V gene sequence: CDR1 SGHAT, CDR2 FQNNGV. The CDR3 is made up of 16 amino acids. CDR3 loop: CASSRGGQKVTDTQYF. The CDR3 DNA follows: TGTGCCAGCAGTCGAGGTGGTCAAAAGGTTACAGATACGCAGTATTTT.

This chain links TRBV7-2 with TRBJ2-7, with 7 bases aligning to TRBD2. The V and J ends lost 1 base and 0 bases, in that order; junction bases with no gene match: 9. The CDR3 spans 17 residues. Germline CDR1 is SGHTA and CDR2 is FQGNSA. In DNA, the CDR3 is TGTGCCAGCAGCTTAGGTACGGGGCGGGGGACCTCCTACGAGCAGTACTTC. Its translation is CASSLGTGRGTSYEQYF.

This clone showed up just a few times. The chain links TRBV7-3 to TRBJ2-1; D may be TRBD2 (5 bases). The CDR3 has 13 residues. Trimming removed 0 bases at V and 7 bases at J, with 7 bases between. Germline V CDR1 and CDR2: SGHTA, FQGTGA. DNA for the CDR3: TGTGCCAGCAGCTTAACGGGCGGGAATGAGCAGTTCTTC. Its protein product is CASSLTGGNEQFF.

V and J are TRBV2 and TRBJ2-1, with 12 positions matching TRBD1. From germline, CDR1 is SNHLY and CDR2 FYNNEI. The CDR3 contains 14 residues. V gave up 7 bases and J gave up 8 bases; unmatched junction bases: 6. The DNA of the CDR3 is TGTGCCAGCAACACCGGGACAGGGGGCGATGAGCAGTTCTTC. This sequence encodes CASNTGTGGDEQFF.

This clone was observed a few times. The rearrangement uses TRBV11-2 and TRBJ2-7; 16 bases are a match to TRBD2. Germline trimming cut 3 bases from V and 4 bases from J; bases unmatched to any gene: 0. This CDR3 has 15 residues. Germline CDR1 and CDR2: SGHAT and FQNNGV. CDR3 amino acids: CASSLGLAGGYEQYF. The CDR3 DNA follows: TGTGCCAGCAGCTTGGGACTAGCGGGGGGGTACGAGCAGTACTTC.

V usage is TRBV19 and J usage is TRBJ2-2, with a tentative D call TRBD2 (5 bases). The germline gives CDR1 LNHDA, CDR2 SQIVND (reference sequence). Trimming left V 3 bases short and J 7 bases short, with 15 bases between. The CDR3 runs to 15 residues. The CDR3 sequence: CASSMGGGSGGELFF. CDR3 in DNA: TGTGCCAGTAGTATGGGCGGCGGGTCTGGCGGGGAGCTGTTTTTT. The variable domain in full, with the rest retrieved from reference TRBV19 and TRBJ2-2, is DGGITQSPKYLFRKEGQNVTLSCEQNLNHDAMYWYRQDPGQGLRLIYYSQIVNDFQKGDIAEGYSVSREKKESFPLTVTSAQKNPTAFYLCASSMGGGSGGELFFGEGSRLTVL.

This clone was recorded once. J is TRBJ2-5 and V is TRBV9; 7 bases map to TRBD2. Trimming cost V 4 bases and J 5 bases; bases outside gene matches: 8. CDR1 and CDR2 from the germline V gene are SGDLS and YYNGEE. The CDR3 is made up of 14 amino acids. The CDR3: CASSQAGRVETQYF. The CDR3 bases are TGTGCCAGCAGCCAAGCGGGAAGGGTGGAGACCCAGTACTTC.

Comment on this clone: This CDR3 is also generated by other DNA sequences in the sample. The chain recombines TRBV4-1 with TRBJ2-7; 12 bases line up with TRBD2. The CDR3 has 15 amino acids. From germline, CDR1 is MGHRA and CDR2 YSYEKL. V shed 4 bases and J 5 bases; nucleotides not matched to a gene: 6. The CDR3 spells CASSPEGLAGDEQYF. The CDR3 nucleotides read TGCGCCAGCAGCCCAGAGGGACTAGCGGGCGACGAGCAGTACTTC.

J is TRBJ1-2 and V is TRBV28; 9 bases match TRBD1. Trimming removed 7 bases from V and 8 bases from J; junction bases left unmatched: 5. This CDR3 has 12 amino acids. Germline assignment: CDR1 MDHEN and CDR2 SYDVKM. CDR3: CASNYGQGGYTF. CDR3 DNA sequence: TGTGCCAGCAACTACGGACAGGGGGGCTACACCTTC.

About this clone: Relative to the germline gene, one junction end is altered; a read error may explain this. The V and J genes are TRBV9 and TRBJ2-5, with a possible D match to TRBD2 (6 bases). The V gene's germline CDR1 is SGDLS and CDR2 YYNGEE. The CDR3 runs to 13 residues. CDR3 sequence: CASSADPRETQYF. The CDR3 region has the DNA TGTGCCAGCAGCGCGGACCCCCGGGAGACTCAGTACTTC.

Here the CDR3 reads CASIPDRALYNEQFF. The CDR3, as DNA: TGTGCCAGCATTCCGGACAGGGCCCTATACAATGAGCAGTTCTTC. This sequence joins TRBV27 and TRBJ2-1, with 8 bases fitting TRBD1. The CDR3 covers 15 residues. The germline V gene has CDR1 MNHEY and CDR2 SMNVEV (reference sequence). J lost 4 bases, V lost 7 bases, and 9 bases had no gene match.

V gene TRBV7-9 combines with J gene TRBJ2-7; D is undetermined. Germline CDR1 reads SEHNR; CDR2 reads FQNEAQ (reference sequence). This CDR3 spans 13 amino acids. Trimming removed 0 bases at V and 3 bases at J, with 6 bases between. CDR3 loop: CASSLAHGYEQYF. The CDR3 nucleotides are TGTGCCAGCAGCTTAGCGCACGGCTACGAGCAGTACTTC.

CDR3 loop: CASRDPHRGRNYGYTF. DNA for the CDR3: TGTGCCAGCAGGGATCCCCACAGGGGGCGAAACTATGGCTACACCTTC. The chain is built from TRBV11-2 and TRBJ1-2; 9 bases line up with TRBD1. The germline V gene encodes CDR1 SGHAT and CDR2 FQNNGV. The CDR3 has 16 residues. The J segment lost 2 bases and the V segment lost 6 bases, leaving 10 bases of the junction unmatched.

The chain couples TRBV25-1 to TRBJ2-7; TRBD1 is a possible D gene (5 bases). The germline V and J ends were trimmed by 4 bases and 6 bases, with 13 bases remaining between them. The CDR3 is 13 residues long. Germline-derived CDR1 and CDR2 are MGHDK and SYGVNS. The CDR3 sequence: CASSGRGSIEQYF. The CDR3 bases are TGTGCCAGCAGTGGAAGGGGTTCAATCGAGCAGTACTTC.

V and J are TRBV30 and TRBJ1-1; D call uncertain. The CDR3 consists of 12 residues. Trimming stripped 0 bases from V and 4 bases from J, with 6 bases between. In germline, CDR1 is GTSNPN, CDR2 SVGIG (reference sequence). CDR3 residues: CAWSVTGTEAFF. Written as DNA, the CDR3 is TGTGCCTGGAGTGTAACGGGCACTGAAGCTTTCTTT.

The chain links TRBV19 to TRBJ2-7; 7 bases match TRBD1. Germline lookup yields CDR1 LNHDA and CDR2 SQIVND (reference sequence). This CDR3 is 15 amino acids long. V trimming: 1 base; J trimming: 2 bases; junction bases outside the gene matches: 5. CDR3 protein: CASSIAPGGTYEQYF. In DNA, the CDR3 is TGTGCCAGTAGTATAGCCCCAGGGGGAACCTACGAGCAGTACTTC. The full variable domain, rest sourced from reference TRBV19 and TRBJ2-7, is DGGITQSPKYLFRKEGQNVTLSCEQNLNHDAMYWYRQDPGQGLRLIYYSQIVNDFQKGDIAEGYSVSREKKESFPLTVTSAQKNPTAFYLCASSIAPGGTYEQYFGPGTRLTVT.